The 22 T cell receptor beta chains below come from one sample, sequenced in a study of shared clonotypes between healthy human individuals. Repertoires were generated with immunoSEQ multiplex PCR, while TCRdb's copy carries only in-frame clones and drops some. Here the sample spans roughly 2,500,000 clones, 93% being singletons. The sequenced sample consisted of naive CD4+ T cells from PBMCs. Regarding subset: CD45RA+ positively selected. The receptors originated from a man between 18 and 29 years old in good health. Some clones in this sample may be carry-over from other donors' samples.

This sequence joins TRBV15 and TRBJ2-7; 10 nucleotides match TRBD1. The V gene's germline CDR1 is LNHNV and CDR2 YYDKDF (reference sequence). The CDR3 covers 16 residues. J was trimmed by 0 bases and V by 0 bases; bases with no gene match: 2. The CDR3 region has the DNA TGTGCCACCAGCAGAGAGTGGACAGGGGGCTCCTACGAGCAGTACTTC. The encoded protein is CATSREWTGGSYEQYF.

The rearrangement links TRBV2 to TRBJ2-3; 12 bases fit TRBD2. V lost 8 bases, J lost 3 bases, and 6 bases stayed unmatched. The CDR3 contains 15 residues. Germline values: CDR1 SNHLY, CDR2 FYNNEI. Here the CDR3 DNA reads TGTGCCAGCGGGCGGGGACTAGCGGGTACAGATACGCAGTATTTT. The encoded protein is CASGRGLAGTDTQYF.

This clone is a singleton in its sample. A read error may produce the germline difference seen at one junction end. The CDR3 protein is CASSLAGGGTGELFF. The CDR3 nucleotides are TGTGCCAGCAGCCTAGCGGGAGGTGGGACCGGGGAGCTGTTTTTT. The chain combines TRBV7-8 with TRBJ2-2; 11 bases map to TRBD2. Looked up from germline, CDR1 is SGHVS and CDR2 is FQNEAQ. This CDR3 contains 15 residues. The variable domain in full, with the rest retrieved from reference TRBV7-8 and TRBJ2-2, is GAGVSQSPRYKVAKRGQDVALRCDPISGHVSLFWYQQALGQGPEFLTYFQNEAQLDKSGLPSDRFFAERPEGSVSTLKIQRTQQEDSAVYLCASSLAGGGTGELFFGEGSRLTVL.

J is TRBJ1-2 and V is TRBV18; D is possibly TRBD1 (6 bases). V dropped 1 base and J dropped 0 bases, with 9 bases sitting between them. This CDR3 has 15 residues. The germline CDR1 and CDR2 sequences are KGHSH and LQKENI. CDR3 coding DNA: TGTGCCAGCTCACCACAGGGGGAGACTAACTATGGCTACACCTTC. This encodes CASSPQGETNYGYTF.

The rearrangement links TRBV13 to TRBJ2-4, with D possibly matching TRBD1 (6 bases). There are 16 residues in the CDR3. Germline V CDR1 and CDR2: PRHDT, FYEKMQ (reference sequence). V was clipped by 4 bases and J by 5 bases, with 18 bases between them. Here the CDR3 reads CASSSNKVGGENIQYF. As DNA, the CDR3 is TGTGCCAGCAGCTCGAACAAGGTAGGGGGTGAAAACATTCAGTACTTC.

The chain carries TRBV28 and TRBJ2-7, with D perhaps matching TRBD1 (5 bases). Looked up from germline, CDR1 is MDHEN and CDR2 is SYDVKM. The CDR3 totals 19 residues. The V gene lost 1 base and the J gene lost 2 bases, with 24 bases spanning the gap. The CDR3: CASSLYIALTANITYEQYF. The CDR3, as DNA: TGTGCCAGCAGTTTATATATCGCCCTGACAGCTAACATCACCTACGAGCAGTACTTC.

This clone was detected only a few times. This sequence joins TRBV15 and TRBJ1-1, with D perhaps TRBD1 (6 bases). Germline CDR1 LNHNV, CDR2 YYDKDF (reference sequence). The CDR3 is made up of 15 amino acids. The V gene lost 5 bases and the J gene lost 4 bases, with 17 bases spanning the gap. CDR3 amino acids: CATSPRGGFGTEAFF. The CDR3 DNA reads TGTGCCACCAGCCCCCGAGGGGGTTTTGGCACTGAAGCTTTCTTT.

The chain employs TRBV28 and TRBJ2-4; tentative D call: TRBD1 (7 bases). The CDR3 has 14 amino acids. CDR1 and CDR2 (germline): MDHEN, SYDVKM. V gave up 7 bases and J gave up 2 bases, with 12 bases separating them. CDR3 residues: CASTQGGSKNIQYF. As DNA, the CDR3 is TGTGCCAGCACCCAGGGGGGTTCCAAAAACATTCAGTACTTC.

This chain connects TRBV6-6 to TRBJ2-7; 8 bases agree with TRBD1. The junction had 10 bases not matched to a gene; V was cut back by 2 bases and J by 4 bases. Per germline, CDR1 MNHNY and CDR2 SVGAGI (reference sequence). The CDR3 totals 16 residues. CDR3 amino acids: CASSYGVQTGDYEQYF. The CDR3 nucleotides read TGTGCCAGCAGTTACGGGGTCCAGACAGGGGATTACGAGCAGTACTTC.

The rearrangement joins TRBV6-1 to TRBJ2-1; 11 bases agree with TRBD2. The V and J ends lost 3 bases and 3 bases, in that order; junction bases with no gene match: 1. Germline CDR1 and CDR2: MNHNS and SASEGT. CDR3 length: 15 residues. The CDR3 DNA reads as TGTGCCAGCAGTGAGACTAGCGGGAACTACAATGAGCAGTTCTTC. Its translation: CASSETSGNYNEQFF.

V is TRBV7-2 and J is TRBJ1-2, with 9 bases lining up with TRBD1. The CDR3 is made up of 19 amino acids. V dropped 1 base and J dropped 4; count of bases not matched to a gene: 16. Looked up from germline, CDR1 is SGHTA and CDR2 is FQGNSA. Here the CDR3 DNA reads TGTGCCAGCAGCTTAGGTCCTCAACAGGGGGCGAGGGATAGCTATGGCTACACCTTC. Its protein is CASSLGPQQGARDSYGYTF.

The chain is built from TRBV5-4 and TRBJ2-3; 14 bases line up with TRBD2. Germline values: CDR1 SGHNT, CDR2 YYREEE (reference sequence). J gave up 5 bases and V 0 bases, and 8 bases lay outside the gene matches. This CDR3 is built from 18 residues. Here the CDR3 reads CASSLAAGLAGGEDTQYF. CDR3 coding DNA: TGTGCCAGCAGCTTGGCCGCAGGACTAGCGGGAGGAGAAGATACGCAGTATTTT.

A word on this clone: This CDR3 is also generated by other DNA sequences in the sample. The J gene is TRBJ2-5, the V gene TRBV4-1; 9 positions match TRBD2. The germline CDR1 and CDR2 sequences are MGHRA and YSYEKL. V gave up 0 bases and J gave up 3 bases; unmatched junction bases: 2. The CDR3 is 15 residues long. Here the CDR3 DNA reads TGCGCCAGCAGCCAAGATAGCGGGAGAGAAGAGACCCAGTACTTC. Its protein product is CASSQDSGREETQYF.

The rearrangement joins TRBV6-5 to TRBJ1-4; D might be TRBD1 (5 bases). The CDR3 totals 15 residues. Germline V gene lookup returns CDR1 MNHEY and CDR2 SVGAGI. Between the trimmed V and J ends, which lost 0 bases and 4 bases, there was a span of 9 bases. This CDR3 is CASSYSTGHNEKLFF. CDR3 coding DNA: TGTGCCAGCAGTTACTCGACGGGGCATAATGAAAAACTGTTTTTT.

This rearrangement joins TRBV5-1 to TRBJ1-4, with unresolved D. Germline CDR1 is SGHRS and CDR2 is YFSETQ. CDR3 length: 14 residues. V was pared by 0 bases and J by 5 bases, with 8 bases between. The CDR3 here is CASSLAAGNEKLFF. The CDR3 DNA reads TGCGCCAGCAGCTTGGCGGCAGGAAATGAAAAACTGTTTTTT.

CDR3 nucleotide sequence: TGTGCCAGCAGTTTAAATTCGGGACTAGCTATGCACGAGCAGTACTTC. Translation gives CASSLNSGLAMHEQYF. This sequence joins TRBV27 and TRBJ2-7; the match to TRBD2 covers 9 bases. Germline V CDR1 and CDR2: MNHEY, SMNVEV (reference sequence). V lost 2 bases, J lost 5 bases, and 10 bases stayed unmatched. This CDR3 region has 16 residues.

This sequence joins TRBV28 and TRBJ2-7; TRBD2 matches 13 bases. Trimming cost V 6 bases and J 4 bases; bases outside gene matches: 15. Germline V lookup: CDR1 MDHEN, CDR2 SYDVKM. The CDR3 extends over 18 amino acids. The CDR3 DNA is TGTGCCAGCAGCCGGATTACCGGGACTAGCGGGGCCTTATACGAGCAGTACTTC. It specifies CASSRITGTSGALYEQYF.

V and J are TRBV2 and TRBJ1-5, with D uncertain. The V and J ends lost 6 bases and 2 bases respectively, with 14 bases between them. Looked up from germline, CDR1 is SNHLY and CDR2 is FYNNEI. The CDR3 is 15 residues long. As DNA, the CDR3 is TGTGCCAGCAGCGCGCCGGGAGGAGGCAATCAGCCCCAGCATTTT. Encoded protein: CASSAPGGGNQPQHF.

J is TRBJ2-7 and V is TRBV11-1; 7 bases align to TRBD1. Germline V CDR1 and CDR2: SGHAT, FQDESV (reference sequence). This CDR3 has 15 residues. The ends lost 4 bases at V and 2 bases at J; junction bases unmatched: 8. The CDR3 spells CASSYRTQGAYEQYF. CDR3 coding DNA: TGTGCCAGCAGCTACCGAACCCAGGGGGCCTACGAGCAGTACTTC. Drawing the rest from reference TRBV11-1 and TRBJ2-7, the complete variable domain is EAEVAQSPRYKITEKSQAVAFWCDPISGHATLYWYRQILGQGPELLVQFQDESVVDDSQLPKDRFSAERLKGVDSTLKIQPAELGDSAMYLCASSYRTQGAYEQYFGPGTRLTVT.

The genes are TRBV7-8 and TRBJ2-1; D call uncertain. This CDR3 region has 15 residues. Per the germline V gene, CDR1 is SGHVS and CDR2 is FQNEAQ. The germline V and J ends were trimmed by 2 bases and 0 bases, with 8 bases remaining between them. As DNA, the CDR3 is TGTGCCAGCAGCTTATACCAGAGCTCCTACAATGAGCAGTTCTTC. This sequence encodes CASSLYQSSYNEQFF.

The chain is built from TRBV6-5 and TRBJ2-4; TRBD1 or TRBD2 may be the D gene (5 bases each). The CDR3 has 15 amino acids. Germline V gene sequence: CDR1 MNHEY, CDR2 SVGAGI. V lost 6 bases to trimming and J lost 5 bases, with 17 bases between them. CDR3 loop: CASSPDGARQNIQYF. DNA for the CDR3: TGTGCCAGCAGCCCGGACGGGGCTAGGCAAAACATTCAGTACTTC.

The chain recombines TRBV19 with TRBJ2-2, with 16 bases aligning to TRBD2. Germline CDR1 reads LNHDA; CDR2 reads SQIVND (reference sequence). The J segment lost 2 bases and the V segment lost 3 bases, leaving 9 bases of the junction unmatched. This CDR3 is 20 amino acids long. The CDR3 bases are TGTGCCAGTAGTATCAGGCCGGGACTAGCGGGAGGGCCTAACACCGGGGAGCTGTTTTTT. Encoded protein: CASSIRPGLAGGPNTGELFF.